A selection of T cell receptor beta chains follows, all from one sample in a study of beta chain features in type 1 diabetes. Sequencing was performed with immunoSEQ multiplex PCR; in TCRdb, only in-frame clones are kept and a portion is missing. The table has over 90,000 clones, 25% to 35% seen once. The sample consisted of central memory CD4+ T cells from blood. The receptor set was obtained from a woman younger than 30 with type 1 diabetes. The CDR3 runs from the conserved cysteine through the conserved F or W. A D gene is named only where the DNA matches it firmly. Clone size appears in some rows only: once, few, many, or a class for an expanded clone.

j_call: TRBJ1-1
clone_size: few
d_call: NA
v_call: TRBV6-6
cdr3_nt: TGTGCCAGCAGTTCCGCGGGAGTCGTTGACGCTTTCTTT
cdr3_aa: CASSSAGVVDAFF

j_call: TRBJ1-5
clone_size: NA
d_call: NA
v_call: TRBV7-9
cdr3_nt: TGTGCCAGCAGCCCACGGTCGGCGCAGGGCAGTGATCAGCCCCAGCATTTT
cdr3_aa: CASSPRSAQGSDQPQHF

j_call: TRBJ2-1
clone_size: NA
d_call: NA
v_call: TRBV7-2
cdr3_nt: TGTGCCAGCAGCTTAGTCCCCCAGGGGACCTACAATGAGCAGTTCTTC
cdr3_aa: CASSLVPQGTYNEQFF

j_call: TRBJ2-7
clone_size: few
d_call: TRBD1
v_call: TRBV28
cdr3_nt: TGTGCCAGCAGTTCGGACAGGGGGGGCTACGAGCAGTACTTC
cdr3_aa: CASSSDRGGYEQYF

j_call: TRBJ2-4
clone_size: few
d_call: TRBD1
v_call: TRBV5-4
cdr3_nt: TGTGCCAGCAGCTCGTTTTACAGGGGGCGCGACAAAAACATTCAGTACTTC
cdr3_aa: CASSSFYRGRDKNIQYF

j_call: TRBJ1-4
clone_size: NA
d_call: NA
v_call: TRBV4-2
cdr3_nt: TGTGCCAGCAGCCAGACAGCAACTAATGAAAAACTGTTTTTT
cdr3_aa: CASSQTATNEKLFF

j_call: TRBJ2-3
clone_size: NA
d_call: TRBD2
v_call: TRBV18
cdr3_nt: TGTGCCAGCTCACCAAGGACTAGCGGGAGTGGAGATACGCAGTATTTT
cdr3_aa: CASSPRTSGSGDTQYF

j_call: TRBJ1-1
clone_size: few
d_call: NA
v_call: TRBV4-2
cdr3_nt: TGTGCCAGCAGCGCGTCGGACAGCGTGAACACTGAAGCTTTCTTT
cdr3_aa: CASSASDSVNTEAFF

j_call: TRBJ2-1
clone_size: NA
d_call: TRBD1
v_call: TRBV2
cdr3_nt: TGTGCCAGCAGGGAAACAGGGGGCTTCGGCAATGAGCAGTTCTTC
cdr3_aa: CASRETGGFGNEQFF

j_call: TRBJ2-5
clone_size: few
d_call: NA
v_call: TRBV7-2
cdr3_nt: TGTGCCAGCAGCCCACAAGAGACCCAGTACTTC
cdr3_aa: CASSPQETQYF

j_call: TRBJ2-7
clone_size: NA
d_call: TRBD2
v_call: TRBV7-2
cdr3_nt: TGTGCCAGCACCTCACAATCGGGGGGATCATACGAGCAGTACTTC
cdr3_aa: CASTSQSGGSYEQYF

j_call: TRBJ2-1
clone_size: few
d_call: TRBD1
v_call: TRBV30
cdr3_nt: TGTGCCTGGTCAAAACAGGGGGCTGAGCAGTTCTTC
cdr3_aa: CAWSKQGAEQFF

j_call: TRBJ1-5
clone_size: NA
d_call: NA
v_call: TRBV30
cdr3_nt: TGTGCCTGGAGTCCTAACAGTAGCAATCAGCCCCAGCATTTT
cdr3_aa: CAWSPNSSNQPQHF

j_call: TRBJ2-7
clone_size: NA
d_call: NA
v_call: TRBV2
cdr3_nt: TGTGCCAGCAACCCGACAGGCATCTACGAGCAGTACTTC
cdr3_aa: CASNPTGIYEQYF

j_call: TRBJ2-1
clone_size: few
d_call: NA
v_call: TRBV28
cdr3_nt: TGTGCCAGCAGTCTTACAGGGAGTTGGCAGTTCTTC
cdr3_aa: CASSLTGSWQFF

j_call: TRBJ1-2
clone_size: NA
d_call: NA
v_call: TRBV7-2
cdr3_nt: TGTGCCAGCAGCTTAGCGGGGAGTGGTAACTATGGCTACACCTTC
cdr3_aa: CASSLAGSGNYGYTF

j_call: TRBJ1-1
clone_size: few
d_call: TRBD1
v_call: TRBV6-1
cdr3_nt: TGTGCCAGCAGTGGGGCGACAGGGGCACATATTCATGGGCAAGCGTGGGTAGCTTTCTTT
cdr3_aa: CASSGATGAHIHGQAWVAFF

j_call: TRBJ2-1
clone_size: few
d_call: NA
v_call: TRBV28
cdr3_nt: TGTGCCAGCAGTTTAGAGACAGGCGCCGACTCGAATGAGCAGTTCTTC
cdr3_aa: CASSLETGADSNEQFF

j_call: TRBJ2-7
clone_size: NA
d_call: NA
v_call: TRBV5-1
cdr3_nt: TGCGCCAGCAGCTTGGAAACGGGGGTTGGTTACGAGCAGTACTTC
cdr3_aa: CASSLETGVGYEQYF

j_call: TRBJ2-4
clone_size: NA
d_call: NA
v_call: TRBV28
cdr3_nt: TGTGCCAGCAGCAATCCAGGGATACCCGCAAACATTCAGTACTTC
cdr3_aa: CASSNPGIPANIQYF

j_call: TRBJ2-2
clone_size: NA
d_call: TRBD2
v_call: TRBV29-1
cdr3_nt: TGCAGCGTTGGGGGCGGGAGGGCCAGCACCGGGGAGCTGTTTTTT
cdr3_aa: CSVGGGRASTGELFF

j_call: TRBJ2-5
clone_size: few
d_call: NA
v_call: TRBV28
cdr3_nt: TGTGCCAGCAGTTCTAACCCCGGGACTTCTAAACAAGAGACCCAGTACTTC
cdr3_aa: CASSSNPGTSKQETQYF

j_call: TRBJ1-5
clone_size: NA
d_call: TRBD1
v_call: TRBV19
cdr3_nt: TGTGCCAGTAGTATGGGGGACAGGGGGCTGGGGCAGCCCCAGCATTTT
cdr3_aa: CASSMGDRGLGQPQHF

j_call: TRBJ2-1
clone_size: NA
d_call: TRBD2
v_call: TRBV7-2
cdr3_nt: TGTGCCAGCAGCCCCGGGAGGGTGGTAGGTGAGCAGTTCTTC
cdr3_aa: CASSPGRVVGEQFF

j_call: TRBJ2-6
clone_size: NA
d_call: NA
v_call: TRBV7-9
cdr3_nt: TGTGCCAGCAGACCTCGGAGGTCAGGGGCCAACGTCCTGACTTTC
cdr3_aa: CASRPRRSGANVLTF

j_call: TRBJ1-2
clone_size: NA
d_call: TRBD1
v_call: TRBV7-2
cdr3_nt: TGTGCCAGCACCTTAGGTGGCAGGGGGGAATATGGCTACACCTTC
cdr3_aa: CASTLGGRGEYGYTF

j_call: TRBJ1-1
clone_size: NA
d_call: NA
v_call: TRBV5-1
cdr3_nt: TGCGCCAGCAGCTTGTTGTCTGAGGGCTTTGAAGCTTTCTTT
cdr3_aa: CASSLLSEGFEAFF

j_call: TRBJ2-1
clone_size: few
d_call: TRBD1
v_call: TRBV10-2
cdr3_nt: TGCGCCAGCAGACTAACCAGGGGGAATTACAATGAGCAGTTCTTC
cdr3_aa: CASRLTRGNYNEQFF

j_call: TRBJ1-1
clone_size: NA
d_call: NA
v_call: TRBV29-1
cdr3_nt: TGCAGCGCCCTACAGGTTAACACTGAAGCTTTCTTT
cdr3_aa: CSALQVNTEAFF

j_call: TRBJ2-2
clone_size: few
d_call: TRBD2
v_call: TRBV11-2
cdr3_nt: TGTGCCAGCAGCCCACGACTAGCGGGAGTTATCGGGGAGCTGTTTTTT
cdr3_aa: CASSPRLAGVIGELFF

j_call: TRBJ1-5
clone_size: few
d_call: NA
v_call: TRBV5-6
cdr3_nt: TGTGCCAGCAGCTTGGCCGTTGGACAGCGCAATCAGCCCCAGCATTTT
cdr3_aa: CASSLAVGQRNQPQHF

j_call: TRBJ2-3
clone_size: many
d_call: NA
v_call: TRBV30
cdr3_nt: TGTGCCTGGGAGTCGGGACTTACAGATACGCAGTATTTT
cdr3_aa: CAWESGLTDTQYF

j_call: TRBJ2-6
clone_size: NA
d_call: NA
v_call: TRBV7-9
cdr3_nt: TGTGCCAGCAGCTTAGCAGGAGGTGGGGCCAACGTCCTGACTTTC
cdr3_aa: CASSLAGGGANVLTF

j_call: TRBJ1-1
clone_size: few
d_call: TRBD1
v_call: TRBV7-2
cdr3_nt: TGTGCCAGCAGCTTAGGGACAGGAATGAACACTGAAGCTTTCTTT
cdr3_aa: CASSLGTGMNTEAFF

j_call: TRBJ1-1
clone_size: few
d_call: TRBD1
v_call: TRBV27
cdr3_nt: TGTGCCAGCAGTCCGAGACAGGGTTGGCACACTGAAGCTTTCTTT
cdr3_aa: CASSPRQGWHTEAFF

j_call: TRBJ2-3
clone_size: NA
d_call: NA
v_call: TRBV19
cdr3_nt: TGTGCCAGTAGTCCCTCAAGCGGCCCGATGGATACGCAGTATTTT
cdr3_aa: CASSPSSGPMDTQYF

j_call: TRBJ1-2
clone_size: few
d_call: NA
v_call: TRBV28
cdr3_nt: TGTGCCAGCAGTTTAGGAGGGGCGGCCTATGGCTACACCTTC
cdr3_aa: CASSLGGAAYGYTF

j_call: TRBJ1-5
clone_size: NA
d_call: NA
v_call: TRBV4-3
cdr3_nt: TGCGCCAGCAGCCAAGACAGGGATCAGCCCCAGCATTTT
cdr3_aa: CASSQDRDQPQHF

j_call: TRBJ2-3
clone_size: NA
d_call: NA
v_call: TRBV5-4
cdr3_nt: TGTGCCAGCAGCTTGATCGGAGGGTCGGCGCAGTATTTT
cdr3_aa: CASSLIGGSAQYF

j_call: TRBJ1-2
clone_size: once
d_call: TRBD1
v_call: TRBV5-1
cdr3_nt: TGCGCCAGCACGGTAGGGGGCGGTTCGTACGGCTACACCTTC
cdr3_aa: CASTVGGGSYGYTF

j_call: TRBJ2-1
clone_size: few
d_call: TRBD2
v_call: TRBV9
cdr3_nt: TGTGCCAGCAGCCTACCTCTAGCGGGAGTTAGTGAGCAGTTCTTC
cdr3_aa: CASSLPLAGVSEQFF

j_call: TRBJ1-4
clone_size: NA
d_call: NA
v_call: TRBV5-6
cdr3_nt: TGTGCCAGCAGCGTCGGACTTGTGGGTGAAAAACTGTTTTTT
cdr3_aa: CASSVGLVGEKLFF

j_call: TRBJ1-3
clone_size: NA
d_call: NA
v_call: TRBV30
cdr3_nt: TGTGCCTGGAGTGTAACAGTTGGAAACACCATATATTTT
cdr3_aa: CAWSVTVGNTIYF

j_call: TRBJ2-5
clone_size: NA
d_call: TRBD1
v_call: TRBV6-1
cdr3_nt: TGTGCCAGCAGTGGGACAGGGCAAGAGACCCAGTACTTC
cdr3_aa: CASSGTGQETQYF

j_call: TRBJ1-5
clone_size: NA
d_call: NA
v_call: TRBV5-1
cdr3_nt: TGCGCCAGCAGCCCCGACGGGAATAGCAATCAGCCCCAGCATTTT
cdr3_aa: CASSPDGNSNQPQHF

j_call: TRBJ1-6
clone_size: few
d_call: TRBD1
v_call: TRBV27
cdr3_nt: TGTGCCAGCAGTGGACAGGGTAATTCACCCCTCCACTTT
cdr3_aa: CASSGQGNSPLHF

j_call: TRBJ1-2
clone_size: few
d_call: NA
v_call: TRBV4-2
cdr3_nt: TGTGCCAGCAGCCAAGATCAGGGTTCCGGCTACACCTTC
cdr3_aa: CASSQDQGSGYTF

j_call: TRBJ1-1
clone_size: few
d_call: TRBD1
v_call: TRBV14
cdr3_nt: TGTGCCAGCAGCCCCTCGACAGGGGGCACTGAAGCTTTCTTT
cdr3_aa: CASSPSTGGTEAFF

j_call: TRBJ2-1
clone_size: NA
d_call: NA
v_call: TRBV28
cdr3_nt: TGTGCCAGCAGTTCAAGTCTCCGGAGGGCCTACAATGAGCAGTTCTTC
cdr3_aa: CASSSSLRRAYNEQFF

j_call: TRBJ2-2
clone_size: NA
d_call: NA
v_call: TRBV11-2
cdr3_nt: TGTGCCAGCAGCCCCGGTCACGGGAGGAACACCGGGGAGCTGTTTTTT
cdr3_aa: CASSPGHGRNTGELFF

j_call: TRBJ2-3
clone_size: NA
d_call: NA
v_call: TRBV19
cdr3_nt: TGTGCCAGTACAAGGACAGCCGGCACAGATACGCAGTATTTT
cdr3_aa: CASTRTAGTDTQYF

j_call: TRBJ2-3
clone_size: NA
d_call: TRBD2
v_call: TRBV6-5
cdr3_nt: TGTGCCAGCAGTCCCCAAGCGGGGTACACAGATACGCAGTATTTT
cdr3_aa: CASSPQAGYTDTQYF